The clone carrying this T cell receptor (beta chain) was observed a few times. The antigen remains unidentified. This entry belongs to a study of long-term antiretroviral therapy in people with HIV. Study-wide results and limits: Blood sampling spanned 2004 to 2017, possibly under older ART regimens.

Version v3.0 of the immunoSEQ assay ran at survey level. Data came from immunoSEQ multiplex PCR; TCRdb stores just in-frame clones and leaves some out. Here the sample spans tens of thousands of clones, roughly 79% being singletons. This CDR3 is built from 13 residues. V was clipped by 3 bases and J by 4 bases, with 6 bases between them. The V gene's germline CDR1 is SEHNR and CDR2 FQNEAQ (reference sequence). Participants with HIV, all of them, were treated in the United States. Every specimen held between about 1-10 million cryopreserved PBMC. These were thawed and washed before DNA extraction. The clonotype was recovered from a man in his forties with HIV. This sequence joins TRBV7-9 and TRBJ1-4; the D gene is possibly TRBD1 (5 bases). This material consisted of unsorted PBMCs, taken 0.1 years before starting antiretroviral therapy. Here the CDR3 reads CASSFGGNEKLFF. Written as DNA, the CDR3 is TGTGCCAGCAGCTTTGGGGGTAATGAAAAACTGTTTTTT.